The present T cell receptor beta chain was sequenced within a study of neurological immune-mediated disorders. Overall study findings and caveats: Phylogenetic grouping assigned the repertoires of 18 of 34 multiple sclerosis patients to a single cluster of related CDR3 sequences. This cluster may be a repertoire-level signature. The greatest TCR clonal expansion occurred in HTLV-1-associated myelopathy and the least in multiple sclerosis, which fell below healthy controls.

Points on this clonotype: Its antigen is as yet unknown.

From germline, CDR1 is SGHVS and CDR2 FNYEAQ. The CDR3 has 14 residues. Trimming removed 3 bases at V and 2 bases at J, with 9 bases between. 5'RACE with 10-nucleotide random UMIs generated the cDNA. TCRdb reprocessed the 5' RACE reads via MiXCR and lists one record per CDR3 protein. The repertoire holds about 59,000 distinct CDR3 sequences, with under 4.5% as singletons. The unsorted libraries originated from 2 million PBMCs kept at -80 C. The specimen was PBMCs. The chain carries TRBV7-6 and TRBJ2-3; D tentatively reads TRBD1 or TRBD2 (5 bases each). The clonotype comes from a woman aged 25-40 years with multiple sclerosis. CDR3 in DNA: TGTGCCAGCAGCTTCCGGGGCCCCACAGATACGCAGTATTTT. The encoded protein is CASSFRGPTDTQYF. Based on the CDR3 plus reference TRBV7-6 and TRBJ2-3, the full variable domain is GAGVSQSPRYKVTKRGQDVALRCDPISGHVSLYWYRQALGQGPEFLTYFNYEAQQDKSGLPNDRFSAERPEGSISTLTIQRTEQRDSAMYRCASSFRGPTDTQYFGPGTRLTVL.